Each of the 9 T cell receptor beta chains below was sequenced from the same sample in a study of spatial heterogeneity in lung cancer. Time point denoted: sample taken at primary tumor resection. Sequencing was performed on whole RNA extracted from tumor and nontumor lung tissue, or from frozen PBMC, and the material was left unsorted. TCRdb redid the calling of the 5' RACE reads with MiXCR, one entry per CDR3 protein. The sample consists of some 1,900 distinct CDR3 sequences, over 9.5% of them appearing once. Source: normal lung tissue next to the tumor, taken at surgery. The receptors come from a male donor with early-stage non-small cell lung cancer.

This clonotype is classed as medium-sized. The CDR3, as DNA: TGTGCCAGCAGCCAAGCCTCGGGGGCAGAGAACGAGCAGTACTTC. It codes for CASSQASGAENEQYF. The rearrangement uses TRBV3-1 and TRBJ2-7; perhaps D is TRBD1 or TRBD2 (6 bases each). The V end lost 1 base, the J end lost 5 bases, and 15 bases lay between the germline ends. The CDR3 has 15 amino acids. The germline V gene encodes CDR1 LGHDT and CDR2 YNNKEL (reference sequence).

The chain is built from TRBV28 and TRBJ2-5, with D unresolved. V gave up 4 bases and J gave up 5 bases, with 11 bases separating them. This CDR3 region has 13 residues. Germline CDR1 reads MDHEN; CDR2 reads SYDVKM. This chain's CDR3 is CASSSPRAETQYF. CDR3 nucleotide sequence: TGTGCCAGCAGTTCTCCCCGAGCCGAGACCCAGTACTTC.

The gene calls are TRBV12-3 or TRBV12-4 and TRBJ2-1; D ambiguous. This CDR3 is 15 amino acids long. The ends were cut back, 6 bases at V and 0 bases at J, with 12 bases in the middle. This CDR3 reads CASSSSVPSYNEQFF. The DNA for the CDR3 is TGTGCCAGCAGCTCCTCCGTTCCCTCCTACAATGAGCAGTTCTTC.

Judged by abundance, this clonotype is large (0.1 to 1%). The rearrangement uses TRBV7-3 and TRBJ2-2; D is unclear. This CDR3 has 12 residues. The germline V gene has CDR1 SGHTA and CDR2 FQGTGA. V shed 2 bases and J shed 5 bases, with 3 bases lying between them. CDR3 in amino acids: CASSLGTGELFF. CDR3 bases: TGTGCCAGCAGCTTAGGGACCGGGGAGCTGTTTTTT.

This clonotype was observed a handful of times. The chain employs TRBV30 and TRBJ2-5; D gene uncertain. The CDR3 is made up of 12 amino acids. CDR1 and CDR2 from the germline V gene are GTSNPN and SVGIG (reference sequence). Trimming took off 2 bases at V and 5 bases at J, with 9 bases between the two ends. The CDR3 DNA follows: TGTGCCTGGAGTACCACAGTCGAGACCCAGTACTTC. Its translation is CAWSTTVETQYF.

This clonotype is labeled medium-sized. The V gene is TRBV29-1, the J gene TRBJ2-2; weak D call: TRBD2 (5 bases). V lost 4 bases and J 5 bases, leaving 8 bases between the germline ends. In germline, CDR1 is SQVTM, CDR2 ANQGSEA. This CDR3 spans 12 amino acids. Here the CDR3 DNA reads TGCAGCGTTGTAACGGGAACCGGGGAGCTGTTTTTT. Protein product: CSVVTGTGELFF.

There are many counts of this clonotype. The chain is built from TRBV28 and TRBJ1-1; maybe TRBD1 (5 bases). CDR3 length equals 15 residues. Trimming pared 4 bases from V and 5 bases from J, leaving 17 bases between. In germline, CDR1 is MDHEN, CDR2 SYDVKM. This CDR3 is CASSYVRRGGTEAFF. The CDR3 nucleotides are TGTGCCAGCAGTTACGTGCGGCGGGGGGGGACTGAAGCTTTCTTT.

This clonotype occurred a few times. The gene calls are TRBV4-3 and TRBJ2-7; 8 bases are shared with TRBD2. With 4 bases clipped from V and 4 bases from J, the junction kept 6 bases outside the gene matches. The CDR3 has 14 amino acids. Germline-derived CDR1 and CDR2 are LGHNA and YSLEER. As DNA, the CDR3 is TGCGCCAGCAGCCCAGCGGGGGCGGGTTACGAGCAGTACTTC. It yields the protein CASSPAGAGYEQYF.

This clonotype is medium-sized in the sample. V and J are TRBV3-1 and TRBJ2-3; D not certain. Germline CDR1 and CDR2: LGHDT and YNNKEL (reference sequence). The CDR3 is 13 residues long. V lost 3 bases, J lost 1 base, and 5 bases lay in between. The CDR3 here is CASSHQGTDTQYF. The CDR3 nucleotides read TGTGCCAGCAGCCACCAGGGCACAGATACGCAGTATTTT.